Listed below are T cell receptor beta chains from one sample, sequenced in a study of blood T cell repertoires in COVID-19. Produced via immunoSEQ multiplex PCR; TCRdb's table is partial and in-frame only. The table lists under 250,000 clones, around nine tenths of them singletons. Sequenced sample: peripheral blood. These receptor sequences come from a woman in her 70s with active or convalescent COVID-19. CDR3s include the opening cysteine and the closing phenylalanine or tryptophan. Each record gives: J gene, V gene, D gene, clone size, CDR3 DNA, CDR3 protein. The D gene is left open where the match is weak. Not all rows give a size; the values are once, few, many and, for expanded clones, a class.

TRBJ1-5	TRBV12-3/TRBV12-4	NA	NA	TGTGCCAGCAGTTCTAGTGAGCCCCAGCATTTT	CASSSSEPQHF
TRBJ1-2	TRBV5-1	TRBD1	NA	TGCGCCAGCAGCTTGGGAGGACAGGCGAACTATGGCTACACCTTC	CASSLGGQANYGYTF
TRBJ2-2	TRBV7-6	NA	few	TGTGCCAGCAGCTTAGTCGGGGGGCCGAACACCGGGGAGCTGTTTTTT	CASSLVGGPNTGELFF
TRBJ1-1	TRBV6-1	TRBD1	NA	TGTGCCAGCAGTGATCAGGGGGGGAACACTGAAGCTTTCTTT	CASSDQGGNTEAFF
TRBJ1-4	TRBV9	NA	NA	TGTGCCAGCAGCGTTAGTAGGGGGTCTAATGAAAAACTGTTTTTT	CASSVSRGSNEKLFF
TRBJ2-6	TRBV6-5	NA	NA	TGTGCCAGCAGTTACTCGGCGGCTGGGGCCAACGTCCTGACTTTC	CASSYSAAGANVLTF
TRBJ2-7	TRBV7-9	NA	NA	TGTGCCAGCAGCTTAGGAGTATACTACGAGCAGTACTTC	CASSLGVYYEQYF
TRBJ2-2	TRBV12-3/TRBV12-4	NA	NA	TGTGCCAGCAGTTTAACGAGCACCGGGGAGCTGTTTTTT	CASSLTSTGELFF
TRBJ1-3	TRBV9	NA	NA	TGTGCCAGCAGCGTAGAACAGGGCCCTCTTTTAGGTGCCATATATTTT	CASSVEQGPLLGAIYF
TRBJ2-2	TRBV19	TRBD1	few	TGTGCCACTACGCCGGACAGGGTCACCGGGGAGCTGTTTTTT	CATTPDRVTGELFF
TRBJ2-5	TRBV19	NA	once	TGTGCCACCCGGGACACGAGTCTCATAAAAGAGACCCAGTACTTC	CATRDTSLIKETQYF
TRBJ2-6	TRBV18	NA	NA	TGTGCCAGCTCACCCCAGGGGGCCAACGTCCTGACTTTC	CASSPQGANVLTF
TRBJ2-7	TRBV5-4	NA	NA	TGTGCCAGCAGCTTGCGGGGGACCTACGAGCAGTACTTC	CASSLRGTYEQYF
TRBJ1-1	TRBV15	NA	NA	TGTGCCACCAGCAGAGATAACAGGAACACTGAAGCTTTCTTT	CATSRDNRNTEAFF
TRBJ1-2	TRBV19	NA	NA	TGTGCCAGTAGTAACGACCTCGGACTGGCGATCGAGTCTAACTATGGCTACACCTTC	CASSNDLGLAIESNYGYTF
TRBJ1-2	TRBV6-5	NA	few	TGTGCCAGCAGGATCTCCGGGACTCAGAACTATGGCTACACCTTC	CASRISGTQNYGYTF
TRBJ2-1	TRBV3-1/TRBV3-2	TRBD2	NA	TGTGCCAGCAGCTGGACTAGCGGGAGACACAATGAGCAGTTCTTC	CASSWTSGRHNEQFF
TRBJ1-3	TRBV6-6	TRBD1	once	TGTGCCAGCAGTTATGGACAGGGGTTGTTCGGAAACACCATATATTTT	CASSYGQGLFGNTIYF
TRBJ1-4	TRBV18	NA	NA	TGTGCCAGCTCTCGGGTCCTAAATGAAAAACTGTTTTTT	CASSRVLNEKLFF
TRBJ2-7	TRBV11-2	NA	few	TGTGCCAGCGCGTCCGTAAAGAGTAGTCAGGGCCTCTACGAGCAGTACTTC	CASASVKSSQGLYEQYF
TRBJ2-3	TRBV10-3	TRBD2	NA	TGTGCCATCAGTGAGCCGTCGGGGACTAGCCCAGATACGCAGTATTTT	CAISEPSGTSPDTQYF
TRBJ2-2	TRBV27	NA	NA	TGTGCCAGCAGTTTAGCCGGGACATTTAACACCGGGGAGCTGTTTTTT	CASSLAGTFNTGELFF
TRBJ2-1	TRBV7-3	NA	NA	TGTGCCAGCAGCTTTACCCCCGGCAATGAGCAGTTCTTC	CASSFTPGNEQFF
TRBJ1-2	TRBV7-2	NA	NA	TGTGCCAGCAGCTTCAACAGGGTCTATGGCTACACCTTC	CASSFNRVYGYTF
TRBJ2-2	TRBV9	TRBD1	NA	TGTGCCAGCAGCGCCACCGGGACAGGGGGGACCGGGGAGCTGTTTTTT	CASSATGTGGTGELFF
TRBJ1-1	TRBV10-1	NA	NA	TGCGCCAGCAGTGAGAGAGGGGGGGGCCCGGTCACTGAAGCTTTCTTT	CASSERGGGPVTEAFF
TRBJ2-7	TRBV14	TRBD1	NA	TGTGCCAGCAGCCCCCAGGGACAGGGATCCTACGAGCAGTACTTC	CASSPQGQGSYEQYF
TRBJ1-3	TRBV6-5	NA	NA	TGTGCCAGCAGGGCACAGCCTACATCTGGAAACACCATATATTTT	CASRAQPTSGNTIYF
TRBJ1-5	TRBV7-2	TRBD1	NA	TGTGCCAGCAGCTTCCTGACAGGGAACAATCAGCCCCAGCATTTT	CASSFLTGNNQPQHF
TRBJ1-2	TRBV6-5	TRBD1	NA	TGTGCCAGCAATAGGGACAGGGAGGTCTATGGCTACACCTTC	CASNRDREVYGYTF
TRBJ1-6	TRBV6-5	NA	NA	TGTGCCAGCAGTTACTCGACAGCAAATTCACCCCTCCACTTT	CASSYSTANSPLHF
TRBJ2-1	TRBV5-1	TRBD1	NA	TGCGCCAGCGGCGGACAGGGGTTGCACAATGAGCAGTTCTTC	CASGGQGLHNEQFF
TRBJ1-1	TRBV9	NA	NA	TGTGCCAGCAGCCATCTAGGGGAGGCTGAAGCTTTCTTT	CASSHLGEAEAFF